Following are 30 T cell receptor beta chains from one sample sequenced in a study of T cell responses to AZD1222 COVID-19 vaccine. Data came from immunoSEQ multiplex PCR; TCRdb stores just in-frame clones and leaves some out. Of 250,000 to 300,000 clones listed, 85% to 95% are singletons. The sequencing here drew on peripheral blood, taken 28 days after the second AZD1222 dose. These receptors all come from an adult who received the AZD1222 COVID-19 vaccine.

The chain is built from TRBV25-1 and TRBJ2-3, with D possibly TRBD1 on 5 matching bases. This CDR3 has 13 amino acids. Germline loops: CDR1 MGHDK, CDR2 SYGVNS. Trimming took off 5 bases at V and 6 bases at J, with 12 bases between the two ends. Here the CDR3 DNA reads TGTGCCAGCAGTTGGGGCTTGGTGGATACGCAGTATTTT. Translated: CASSWGLVDTQYF.

The genes are TRBV28 and TRBJ2-3; D gene unclear. In germline, CDR1 is MDHEN, CDR2 SYDVKM. The germline V and J ends were trimmed by 5 bases and 3 bases, with 12 bases remaining between them. CDR3 length: 14 residues. CDR3 sequence reads: CASSPGPLTDTQYF. CDR3 coding DNA: TGTGCCAGCAGTCCCGGACCGCTGACAGATACGCAGTATTTT.

The chain carries TRBV10-3 and TRBJ2-5; TRBD2 matches 9 bases. CDR3 length: 13 residues. Germline V gives CDR1 ENHRY, CDR2 SYGVKD. Trimming removed 3 bases from V and 9 bases from J; junction bases left unmatched: 5. CDR3 bases: TGTGCCATCAGTGAACTAGCGGGTGGGGCCCAGTACTTC. This sequence encodes CAISELAGGAQYF.

V gene TRBV11-3 combines with J gene TRBJ1-1, with a weak D call TRBD1 (6 bases). V was trimmed by 2 bases and J by 5 bases, leaving 15 bases between them. Germline CDR1 and CDR2: SGHNT and YENEEA. The CDR3 is 15 amino acids. The CDR3 loop is CASSLRGGVSTEAFF. In DNA form, the CDR3 reads TGTGCCAGCAGCTTAAGAGGGGGAGTGAGTACTGAAGCTTTCTTT.

The chain has TRBV5-1 and TRBJ2-1; a weak D match, TRBD2 (5 bases). Per the germline V gene, CDR1 is SGHRS and CDR2 is YFSETQ. This CDR3 spans 15 amino acids. The V gene lost 0 bases and the J gene lost 7 bases, with 14 bases spanning the gap. The CDR3 coding sequence is TGCGCCAGCAGCTTGGAACAGTTACTAGGGAATGAGCAGTTCTTC. Translated: CASSLEQLLGNEQFF.

The V gene is TRBV6-5, the J gene TRBJ2-7, with 9 positions matching TRBD2. V gave up 10 bases and J gave up 6 bases; unmatched junction bases: 10. CDR1 and CDR2 (germline): MNHEY, SVGAGI. This CDR3 spans 13 amino acids. CDR3 sequence reads: CATFGGGGREQYF. CDR3 coding DNA: TGTGCCACCTTTGGCGGGGGGGGGCGCGAGCAGTACTTC.

This chain links TRBV14 with TRBJ2-1; D is unresolved. V lost 5 bases, J lost 4 bases, and 12 bases lay in between. Germline V gene data show CDR1 as SGHDN and CDR2 as FVKESK. The CDR3 loop spans 14 amino acids. Here the CDR3 DNA reads TGTGCCAGCAGCGGTCTCAGACCGTACAATGAGCAGTTCTTC. Translation: CASSGLRPYNEQFF.

There are a few counts of this clone. The chain combines TRBV28 with TRBJ1-1; weak D call: TRBD1 (5 bases). The ends were cut back, 2 bases at V and 1 base at J, with 8 bases in the middle. The V gene's germline CDR1 is MDHEN and CDR2 SYDVKM. CDR3 length: 14 amino acids. This chain's CDR3 is CASSLGGPNTEAFF. CDR3 nucleotide sequence: TGTGCCAGCAGTTTAGGGGGACCGAACACTGAAGCTTTCTTT. The full variable domain, its missing parts supplied by reference TRBV28 and TRBJ1-1, is DVKVTQSSRYLVKRTGEKVFLECVQDMDHENMFWYRQDPGLGLRLIYFSYDVKMKEKGDIPEGYSVSREKKERFSLILESASTNQTSMYLCASSLGGPNTEAFFGQGTRLTVV.

This rearrangement joins TRBV7-2 to TRBJ1-1; possibly TRBD1 for D (5 bases). V was cut by 0 bases and J by 5 bases, with 7 bases left in between. CDR3 size: 13 residues. From germline, CDR1 is SGHTA and CDR2 FQGNSA. In nucleotides, the CDR3 is TGTGCCAGCAGCTTAGCTTGGGGGACTGAAGCTTTCTTT. Protein product: CASSLAWGTEAFF.

The rearrangement uses TRBV28 and TRBJ1-4, with 9 nucleotides matching TRBD1. V shed 8 bases and J 10 bases; nucleotides not matched to a gene: 11. The CDR3 spans 14 residues. Germline assignment: CDR1 MDHEN and CDR2 SYDVKM. DNA of the CDR3: TGTGCCAGCGGGGACAGGGTCCCCGTCGGAAAACTGTTTTTT. It encodes CASGDRVPVGKLFF.

The CDR3 loop is CASSLVAGAGNTIYF. CDR3 bases: TGTGCCAGCAGCTTGGTGGCAGGGGCTGGAAACACCATATATTTT. The chain combines TRBV7-9 with TRBJ1-3; a possible D gene is TRBD1 (6 bases). The germline V and J ends were trimmed by 3 bases and 2 bases, with 11 bases remaining between them. There are 15 residues in the CDR3. Germline CDR1 SEHNR, CDR2 FQNEAQ (reference sequence).

The chain carries TRBV28 and TRBJ2-2, with D perhaps TRBD1 (6 bases). Germline V gives CDR1 MDHEN, CDR2 SYDVKM. V shed 3 bases and J shed 8 bases, with 19 bases lying between them. The CDR3 is made up of 16 amino acids. As DNA, the CDR3 is TGTGCCAGCAGTTTGGATCTGGGGGCAGTAACGGGGGAGCTGTTTTTT. Translated, it gives CASSLDLGAVTGELFF.

The table lists this clone with a count of one. The genes are TRBV28 and TRBJ1-5, with D possibly being TRBD1 (6 bases). Germline CDR1 reads MDHEN; CDR2 reads SYDVKM. This CDR3 spans 15 amino acids. V was trimmed by 3 bases and J by 6 bases, leaving 15 bases between them. This chain's CDR3 is CASSFSRTARQPQHF. CDR3 DNA: TGTGCCAGCAGTTTCTCCCGGACAGCACGTCAGCCCCAGCATTTT.

This chain connects TRBV6-1 to TRBJ1-5; D is possibly TRBD1 (5 bases). The germline gives CDR1 MNHNS, CDR2 SASEGT. The CDR3 spans 15 residues. The V and J ends lost 3 bases and 2 bases respectively, with 11 bases between them. Here the CDR3 reads CASSDQGGGNQPQHF. The CDR3, as DNA: TGTGCCAGCAGTGATCAGGGAGGAGGCAATCAGCCCCAGCATTTT.

The V and J genes are TRBV6-5 and TRBJ2-7; no clear D gene. This CDR3 has 12 residues. Germline V gene data show CDR1 as MNHEY and CDR2 as SVGAGI. V was cut by 6 bases and J by 1 base, with 7 bases left in between. Here the CDR3 reads CASRGTSYEQYF. The CDR3 DNA is TGTGCCAGCAGGGGCACGTCCTACGAGCAGTACTTC.

The chain combines TRBV6-6 with TRBJ1-1; no clear D gene. The CDR3 is made up of 12 amino acids. Per germline, CDR1 MNHNY and CDR2 SVGAGI (reference sequence). Trimming cost V 6 bases and J 7 bases, with 12 bases left between them. For the CDR3, the DNA is TGTGCCAGCAGCGGACCGGTGGGTGAAGCTTTCTTT. The encoded protein is CASSGPVGEAFF.

The V call is TRBV7-2, the J call TRBJ1-2, with TRBD1 matching 8 bases. With V trimmed by 5 bases and J by 7 bases, 15 bases remained unmatched. CDR1 and CDR2 (germline): SGHTA, FQGNSA. The CDR3 is made up of 16 amino acids. The DNA for the CDR3 is TGTGCCAGCAGCCAGGGGACAGGCAACCCTTTTGGTGGCTACACCTTC. Protein product: CASSQGTGNPFGGYTF.

This clone appeared once. Other nucleotide sequences from this sample produce the same CDR3. This chain links TRBV19 with TRBJ1-5; no reliable D call. CDR1 is LNHDA, CDR2 SQIVND, per germline (reference sequence). The CDR3 covers 13 residues. Between the trimmed V and J ends, which lost 4 bases and 0 bases, there was a span of 4 bases. The CDR3 loop is CASSKDSNQPQHF. Written as DNA, the CDR3 is TGTGCCAGTAGTAAAGATAGCAATCAGCCCCAGCATTTT.

The chain uses TRBV18 and TRBJ1-1; D remains ambiguous. Trimming left V 3 bases short and J 7 bases short, with 9 bases between. CDR3 length equals 12 residues. Germline loops: CDR1 KGHSH, CDR2 LQKENI. CDR3 sequence: CASSPGRFEAFF. DNA for the CDR3: TGTGCCAGCTCACCCGGGCGGTTTGAAGCTTTCTTT.

This chain joins TRBV18 and TRBJ1-5, with 8 bases aligning to TRBD1. V dropped 6 bases and J dropped 8; count of bases not matched to a gene: 9. Germline loops: CDR1 KGHSH, CDR2 LQKENI. The length of the CDR3 is 14 residues. The CDR3 loop is CASSREDRVEPQHF. CDR3 nucleotide sequence: TGTGCCAGCTCTCGAGAGGACAGGGTCGAGCCCCAGCATTTT.

The chain joins TRBV19 to TRBJ2-3; D might be TRBD1 (6 bases). CDR1 and CDR2 (germline): LNHDA, SQIVND (reference sequence). The CDR3 totals 15 residues. The V end was cut by 4 bases, the J end by 3 bases, with 14 bases between. DNA for the CDR3: TGTGCCAGTAGTAACCAGGGGAGTCGTACAGATACGCAGTATTTT. Its translation: CASSNQGSRTDTQYF.

V and J are TRBV4-3 and TRBJ2-1, with a weak D call TRBD2 (6 bases). Trimming removed 4 bases at V and 8 bases at J, with 18 bases between. Germline CDR1 and CDR2: LGHNA and YSLEER. The CDR3 has 15 residues. CDR3 residues: CASSLEAGRGYEQFF. The CDR3 DNA is TGCGCCAGCAGCCTGGAGGCGGGGCGCGGGTATGAGCAGTTCTTC.

V is TRBV10-1 and J is TRBJ1-6; perhaps TRBD1 as D (5 bases). Trimming stripped 0 bases from V and 10 bases from J, with 7 bases between. Germline CDR1 is WNHNN and CDR2 is SYGVQD (reference sequence). The CDR3 spans 13 residues. The CDR3 DNA is TGCGCCAGCAGTGAGTCAAGGGGATCACCCCTCCACTTT. Translating gives CASSESRGSPLHF.

This rearrangement joins TRBV4-2 to TRBJ1-5, with TRBD1 matching over 7 bases. Germline V gene sequence: CDR1 LGHNA, CDR2 YNFKEQ. There are 14 residues in the CDR3. Germline trimming cut 0 bases from V and 7 bases from J; bases unmatched to any gene: 3. CDR3 nucleotide sequence: TGTGCCAGCAGCCAAGATCTCAGGGGGCAGCCCCAGCATTTT. It translates to CASSQDLRGQPQHF.

The chain recombines TRBV6-2 or TRBV6-3 with TRBJ1-6; TRBD1 is a possible D gene (6 bases). The CDR3 has 17 amino acids. Germline V gene data show CDR1 as MNHEY and CDR2 as SVGEGT. With 5 bases removed from V and 8 bases from J, the gap between germline ends came to 22 bases. The CDR3 DNA sequence: TGTGCCAGCAGTCAATCCGAGGGGACATCGGTTTATTCACCCCTCCACTTT. As protein: CASSQSEGTSVYSPLHF.

The chain joins TRBV7-3 to TRBJ2-3, with D possibly being TRBD1 (5 bases). This CDR3 has 14 amino acids. The V gene lost 5 bases and the J gene lost 6 bases, with 15 bases spanning the gap. The germline CDR1 and CDR2 sequences are SGHTA and FQGTGA. The DNA of the CDR3 is TGTGCCAGCAGCAAGACTGGGGCAGGGGATACGCAGTATTTT. Amino acids: CASSKTGAGDTQYF.

This clone was observed once. The rearrangement joins TRBV7-3 to TRBJ2-1; 8 bases agree with TRBD1. Looked up from germline, CDR1 is SGHTA and CDR2 is FQGTGA. V lost 5 bases and J lost 0; bases outside the gene matches: 18. This CDR3 comprises 20 residues. CDR3 in DNA: TGTGCCAGCAGCCCGGCAGGACAGGGTACGGCGTCTCGCTCCTACAATGAGCAGTTCTTC. The encoded protein is CASSPAGQGTASRSYNEQFF.

The chain joins TRBV6-2 or TRBV6-3 to TRBJ2-1; 7 positions match TRBD2. V dropped 2 bases and J dropped 8; count of bases not matched to a gene: 6. The CDR3 spans 14 residues. Germline V gene lookup returns CDR1 MNHEY and CDR2 SVGEGT. The DNA of the CDR3 is TGTGCCAGCAGTTACCGGACTAGGCGGTATGAGCAGTTCTTC. This sequence encodes CASSYRTRRYEQFF.

This chain uses TRBV3-1 (or the pseudogene TRBV3-2) with TRBJ2-2; D gene unclear. In germline, CDR1 is LGHDT, CDR2 YNNKEL (reference sequence). The V end lost 2 bases, the J end lost 5 bases, and 3 bases lay between the germline ends. CDR3 size: 12 residues. The CDR3 loop is CASSQLTGELFF. The DNA of the CDR3 is TGTGCCAGCAGCCAACTAACCGGGGAGCTGTTTTTT.

The rearrangement joins TRBV7-2 to TRBJ2-1; D ambiguous. The CDR3 is 14 amino acids. V was shortened by 0 bases and J by 5 bases, with 8 bases between the two germline ends. From germline, CDR1 is SGHTA and CDR2 FQGNSA. In nucleotides, the CDR3 is TGTGCCAGCAGCTTAGCAAGGGCCGACAATGAGCAGTTCTTC. Translated, it gives CASSLARADNEQFF.